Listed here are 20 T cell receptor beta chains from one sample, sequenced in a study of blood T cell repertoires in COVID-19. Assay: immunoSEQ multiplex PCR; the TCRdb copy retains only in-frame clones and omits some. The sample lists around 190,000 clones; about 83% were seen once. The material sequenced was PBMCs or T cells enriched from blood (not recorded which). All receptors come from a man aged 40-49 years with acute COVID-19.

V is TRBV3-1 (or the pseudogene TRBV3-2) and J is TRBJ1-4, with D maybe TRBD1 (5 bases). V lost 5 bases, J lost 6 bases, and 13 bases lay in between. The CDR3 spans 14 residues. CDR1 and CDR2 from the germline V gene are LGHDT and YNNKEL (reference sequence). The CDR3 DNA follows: TGTGCCAGCAGCTCAGGGTTGAGGCATGAAAAACTGTTTTTT. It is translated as CASSSGLRHEKLFF.

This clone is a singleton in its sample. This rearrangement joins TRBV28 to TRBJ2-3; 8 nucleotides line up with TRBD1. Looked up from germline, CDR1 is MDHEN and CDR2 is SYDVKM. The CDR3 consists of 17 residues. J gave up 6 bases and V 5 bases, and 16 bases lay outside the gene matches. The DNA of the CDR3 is TGTGCCAGCAGTCCCCCCCAGGCAGGGGGCAATTTGGATACGCAGTATTTT. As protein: CASSPPQAGGNLDTQYF.

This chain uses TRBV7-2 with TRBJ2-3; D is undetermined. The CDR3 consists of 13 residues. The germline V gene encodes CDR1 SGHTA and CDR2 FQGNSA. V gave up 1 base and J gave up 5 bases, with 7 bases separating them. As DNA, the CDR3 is TGTGCCAGCAGCTTAGGAGACAAAGATACGCAGTATTTT. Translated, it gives CASSLGDKDTQYF.

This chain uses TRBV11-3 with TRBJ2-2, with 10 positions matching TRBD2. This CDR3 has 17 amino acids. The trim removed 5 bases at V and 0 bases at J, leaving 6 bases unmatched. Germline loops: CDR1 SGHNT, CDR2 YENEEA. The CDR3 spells CASSQGTSDSNTGELFF. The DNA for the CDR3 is TGTGCCAGCAGCCAAGGGACTAGCGATTCGAACACCGGGGAGCTGTTTTTT.

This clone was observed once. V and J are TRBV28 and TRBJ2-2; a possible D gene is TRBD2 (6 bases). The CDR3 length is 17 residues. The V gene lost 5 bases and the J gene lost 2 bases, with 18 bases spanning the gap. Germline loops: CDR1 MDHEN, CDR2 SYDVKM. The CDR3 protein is CASSTSLRDHNTGELFF. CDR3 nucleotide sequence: TGTGCCAGCAGTACTAGCCTCCGGGACCACAACACCGGGGAGCTGTTTTTT.

The CDR3 sequence: CASSSRVGETEAFF. For the CDR3, the DNA is TGTGCCAGCAGCTCCCGAGTTGGGGAGACTGAAGCTTTCTTT. V and J are TRBV7-2 and TRBJ1-1; D gene ambiguous. The CDR3 is 14 residues long. Trimming pared 4 bases from V and 5 bases from J, leaving 14 bases between. The germline CDR1 and CDR2 sequences are SGHTA and FQGNSA. Drawing the rest from reference TRBV7-2 and TRBJ1-1, the complete variable domain is GAGVSQSPSNKVTEKGKDVELRCDPISGHTALYWYRQSLGQGLEFLIYFQGNSAPDKSGLPSDRFSAERTGGSVSTLTIQRTQQEDSAVYLCASSSRVGETEAFFGQGTRLTVV.

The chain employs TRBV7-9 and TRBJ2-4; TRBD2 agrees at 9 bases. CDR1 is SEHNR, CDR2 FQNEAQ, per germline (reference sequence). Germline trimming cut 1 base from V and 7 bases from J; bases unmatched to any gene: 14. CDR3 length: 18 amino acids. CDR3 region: CASSLVAGGPGRRNIQYF. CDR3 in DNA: TGTGCCAGCAGCTTAGTGGCGGGAGGGCCCGGTCGGAGGAACATTCAGTACTTC.

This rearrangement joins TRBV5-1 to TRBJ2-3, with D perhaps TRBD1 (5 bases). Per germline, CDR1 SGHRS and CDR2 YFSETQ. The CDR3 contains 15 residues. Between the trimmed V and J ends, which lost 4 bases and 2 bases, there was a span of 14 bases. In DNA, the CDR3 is TGCGCCAGCAGCCCGACCGGACATCCCACAGATACGCAGTATTTT. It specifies CASSPTGHPTDTQYF.

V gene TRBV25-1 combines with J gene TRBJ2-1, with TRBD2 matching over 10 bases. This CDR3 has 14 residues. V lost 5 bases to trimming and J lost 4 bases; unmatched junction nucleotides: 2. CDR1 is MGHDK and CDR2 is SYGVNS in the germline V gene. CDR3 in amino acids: CASSTSGTYNEQFF. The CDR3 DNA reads TGTGCCAGCAGTACTAGCGGGACTTACAATGAGCAGTTCTTC.

CDR3 residues: CASSYSRGINEQFF. Written as DNA, the CDR3 is TGTGCCAGCAGTTACTCCCGCGGAATCAATGAGCAGTTCTTC. The chain couples TRBV6-5 to TRBJ2-1; D not certain. CDR3 length: 14 amino acids. Trimming took off 0 bases at V and 6 bases at J, with 9 bases between the two ends. Germline V gene sequence: CDR1 MNHEY, CDR2 SVGAGI.

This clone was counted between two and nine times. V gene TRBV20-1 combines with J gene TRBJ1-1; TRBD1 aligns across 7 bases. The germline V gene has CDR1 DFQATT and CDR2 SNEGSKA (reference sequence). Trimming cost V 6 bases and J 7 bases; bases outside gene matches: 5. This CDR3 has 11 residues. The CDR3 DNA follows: TGCAGTGCGACGACAGGGTTTGAAGCTTTCTTT. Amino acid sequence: CSATTGFEAFF.

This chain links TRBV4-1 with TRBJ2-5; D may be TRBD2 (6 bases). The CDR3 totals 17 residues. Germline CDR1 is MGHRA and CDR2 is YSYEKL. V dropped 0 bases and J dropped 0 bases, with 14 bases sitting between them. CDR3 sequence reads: CASSQDPPLANQETQYF. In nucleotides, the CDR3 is TGCGCCAGCAGCCAAGATCCTCCCCTAGCGAACCAAGAGACCCAGTACTTC.

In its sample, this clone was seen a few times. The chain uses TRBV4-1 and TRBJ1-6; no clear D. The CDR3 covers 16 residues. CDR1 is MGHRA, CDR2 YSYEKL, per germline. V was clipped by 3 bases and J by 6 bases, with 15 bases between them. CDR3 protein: CASSHTSRAGNSPLHF. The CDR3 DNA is TGCGCCAGCAGCCACACCTCACGCGCCGGTAATTCACCCCTCCACTTT.

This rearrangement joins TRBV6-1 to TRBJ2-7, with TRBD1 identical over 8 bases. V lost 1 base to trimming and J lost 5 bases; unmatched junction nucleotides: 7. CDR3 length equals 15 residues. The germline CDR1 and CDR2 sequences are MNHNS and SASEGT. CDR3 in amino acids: CASSEGQGRLHEQYF. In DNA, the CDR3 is TGTGCCAGCAGTGAAGGACAGGGGAGACTTCACGAGCAGTACTTC.

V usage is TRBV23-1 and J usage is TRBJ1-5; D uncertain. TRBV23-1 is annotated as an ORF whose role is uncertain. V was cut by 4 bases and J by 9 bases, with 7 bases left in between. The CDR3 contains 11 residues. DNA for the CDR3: TGCGCCAGCAGTCTACACGCGCCCCAGCATTTT. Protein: CASSLHAPQHF.

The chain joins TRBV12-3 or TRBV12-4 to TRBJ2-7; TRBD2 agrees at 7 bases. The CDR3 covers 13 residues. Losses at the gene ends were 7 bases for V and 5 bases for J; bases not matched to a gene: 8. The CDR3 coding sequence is TGTGCCAGCACCCTGGGGGGGGGAGACGAGCAGTACTTC. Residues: CASTLGGGDEQYF.

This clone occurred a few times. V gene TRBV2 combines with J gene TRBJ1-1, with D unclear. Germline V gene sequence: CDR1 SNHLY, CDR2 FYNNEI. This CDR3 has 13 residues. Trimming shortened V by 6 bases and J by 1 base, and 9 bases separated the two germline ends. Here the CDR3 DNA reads TGTGCCAGCAGGCCTGGCAGGAACACTGAAGCTTTCTTT. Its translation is CASRPGRNTEAFF.

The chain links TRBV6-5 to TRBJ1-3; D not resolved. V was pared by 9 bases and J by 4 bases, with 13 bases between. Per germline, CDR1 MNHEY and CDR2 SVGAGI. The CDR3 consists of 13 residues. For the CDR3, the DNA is TGTGCCAGTACGGGAGAGTGGGGAAACACCATATATTTT. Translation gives CASTGEWGNTIYF.

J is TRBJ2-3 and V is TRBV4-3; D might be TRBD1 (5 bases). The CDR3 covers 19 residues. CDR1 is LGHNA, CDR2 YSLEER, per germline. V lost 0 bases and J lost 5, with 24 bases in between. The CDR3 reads CASSQELTGVLIDRDTQYF. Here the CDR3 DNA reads TGCGCCAGCAGCCAAGAGCTCACAGGCGTTCTCATAGATAGAGATACGCAGTATTTT.

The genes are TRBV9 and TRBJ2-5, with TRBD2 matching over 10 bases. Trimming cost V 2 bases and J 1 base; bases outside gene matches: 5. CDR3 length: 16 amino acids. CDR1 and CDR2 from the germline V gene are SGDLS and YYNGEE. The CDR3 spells CASSVLAGALQETQYF. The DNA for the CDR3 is TGTGCCAGCAGCGTTCTAGCGGGAGCCCTCCAAGAGACCCAGTACTTC.